This TCR beta chain was profiled in a study of T cell changes during pregnancy in multiple sclerosis. The CDR3 totals 12 residues. After removal of 8 bases from V and 7 bases from J, the junction contained 1 base not matched to a gene. Germline loops: CDR1 SEHNR, CDR2 FQNEAQ (reference sequence). The method was immunoSEQ multiplex PCR; TCRdb's version includes in-frame clones alone and lacks a portion of them. The sample lists approximately 40,000 clones, 95% to 97% occurring once. This clone was counted once. This sequence was found in a female donor with multiple sclerosis, enrolled in a pregnancy study. The V and J genes are TRBV7-9 and TRBJ1-4, with 10 bases lining up with TRBD1. This specimen consisted of peripheral blood, obtained in the second trimester of pregnancy. This CDR3 is CASGDRGEKLFF. In nucleotides, the CDR3 is TGTGCCAGCGGGGACAGGGGTGAAAAACTGTTTTTT.